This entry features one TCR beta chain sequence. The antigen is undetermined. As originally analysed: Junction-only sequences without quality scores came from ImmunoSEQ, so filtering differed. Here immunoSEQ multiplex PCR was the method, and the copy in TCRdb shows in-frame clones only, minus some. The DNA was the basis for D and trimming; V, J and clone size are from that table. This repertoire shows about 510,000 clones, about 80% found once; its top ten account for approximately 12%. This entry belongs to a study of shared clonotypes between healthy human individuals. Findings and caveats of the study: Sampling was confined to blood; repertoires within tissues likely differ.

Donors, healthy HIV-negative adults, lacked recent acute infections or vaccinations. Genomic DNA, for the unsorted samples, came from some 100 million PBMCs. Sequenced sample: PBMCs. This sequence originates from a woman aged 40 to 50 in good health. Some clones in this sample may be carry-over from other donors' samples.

CDR3 region: CSGSSRVGEQYF. The CDR3 DNA reads as TGCAGCGGCAGTTCCAGGGTCGGCGAACAGTATTTT. V usage is TRBV29-1 and J usage is TRBJ2-3, with D perhaps TRBD1 (5 bases). The ends were cut back, 7 bases at V and 12 bases at J, with 20 bases in the middle. The CDR3 is made up of 12 amino acids. The germline gives CDR1 SQVTM, CDR2 ANQGSEA.